This T cell receptor (beta chain) was observed in a study of CD8 T cells in ankylosing spondylitis. CDR3 length: 17 residues. Germline assignment: CDR1 SGHRS and CDR2 YFSETQ. After removal of 4 bases from V and 0 bases from J, the junction contained 12 bases not matched to a gene. The study, taken as a whole, reports: Characteristic of ankylosing spondylitis blood, it appeared, was a TCR beta motif comprising about eight highly homologous variants. Reportedly, disease-linked clones are significantly enriched in ankylosing spondylitis patients' matched synovial fluid. With a CD8+ phenotype, disease-linked clones were relatively rare in peripheral blood.

This clonotype was found a few times. The antigen is unknown. In making TCR beta libraries, quantitative 5'-RACE with molecular barcodes was used. One entry per CDR3 protein, called by TCRdb with MiXCR from the 5' RACE reads. The sample holds under 120,000 distinct CDR3 sequences, 24% seen once. The material sequenced was synovial fluid, either unsorted or a sorted T cell fraction (not recorded which). The chain links TRBV5-1 to TRBJ1-2; 7 bases fit TRBD1. The receptor's source is a male donor with ankylosing spondylitis. The CDR3 coding sequence is TGCGCCAGCAGCGCAACAGGGGCTCGAATTTCTAACTATGGCTACACCTTC. This sequence encodes CASSATGARISNYGYTF.